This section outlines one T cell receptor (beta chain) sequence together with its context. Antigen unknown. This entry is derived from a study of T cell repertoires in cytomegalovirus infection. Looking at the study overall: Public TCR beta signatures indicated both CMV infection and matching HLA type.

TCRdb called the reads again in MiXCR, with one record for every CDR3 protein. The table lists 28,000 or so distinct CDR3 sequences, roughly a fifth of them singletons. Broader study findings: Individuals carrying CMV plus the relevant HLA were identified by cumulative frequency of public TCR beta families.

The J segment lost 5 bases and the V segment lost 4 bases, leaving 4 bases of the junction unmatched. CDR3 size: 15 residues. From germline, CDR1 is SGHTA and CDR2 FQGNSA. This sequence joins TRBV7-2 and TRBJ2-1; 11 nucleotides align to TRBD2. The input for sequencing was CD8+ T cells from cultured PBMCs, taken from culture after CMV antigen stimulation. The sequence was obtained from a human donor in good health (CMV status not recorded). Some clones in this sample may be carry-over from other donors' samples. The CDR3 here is CASSSIAGGHNEQFF. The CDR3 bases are TGTGCCAGCAGCTCGATAGCGGGAGGGCACAATGAGCAGTTCTTC.